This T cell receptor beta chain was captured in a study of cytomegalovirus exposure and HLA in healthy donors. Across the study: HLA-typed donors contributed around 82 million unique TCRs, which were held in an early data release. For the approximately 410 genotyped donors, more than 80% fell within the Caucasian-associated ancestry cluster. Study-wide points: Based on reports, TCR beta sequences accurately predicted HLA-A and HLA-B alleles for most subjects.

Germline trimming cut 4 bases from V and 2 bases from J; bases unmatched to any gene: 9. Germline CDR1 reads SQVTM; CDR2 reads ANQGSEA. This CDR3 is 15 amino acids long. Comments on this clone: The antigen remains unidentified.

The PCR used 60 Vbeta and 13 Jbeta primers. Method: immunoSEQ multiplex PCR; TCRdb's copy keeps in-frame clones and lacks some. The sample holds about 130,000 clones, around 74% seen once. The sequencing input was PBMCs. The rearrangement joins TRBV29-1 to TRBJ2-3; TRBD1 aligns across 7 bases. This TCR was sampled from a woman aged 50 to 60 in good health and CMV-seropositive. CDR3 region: CSVALQGSHTDTQYF. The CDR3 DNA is TGCAGCGTTGCCTTACAGGGGTCCCACACAGATACGCAGTATTTT.